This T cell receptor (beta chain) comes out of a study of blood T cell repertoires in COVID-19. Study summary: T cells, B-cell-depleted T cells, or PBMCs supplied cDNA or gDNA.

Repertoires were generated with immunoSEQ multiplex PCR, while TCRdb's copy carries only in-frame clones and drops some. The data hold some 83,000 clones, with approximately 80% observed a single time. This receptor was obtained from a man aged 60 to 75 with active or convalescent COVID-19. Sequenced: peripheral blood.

The DNA for the CDR3 is TGCAGTGCTAGTAGGTCGGGACAGGGCTACGAGCAGTACTTC. It specifies CSASRSGQGYEQYF. V and J are TRBV20-1 and TRBJ2-7; 9 bases align to TRBD1. There are 14 residues in the CDR3. CDR1 is DFQATT and CDR2 is SNEGSKA in the germline V gene (reference sequence). J gave up 3 bases and V 3 bases, and 6 bases lay outside the gene matches.